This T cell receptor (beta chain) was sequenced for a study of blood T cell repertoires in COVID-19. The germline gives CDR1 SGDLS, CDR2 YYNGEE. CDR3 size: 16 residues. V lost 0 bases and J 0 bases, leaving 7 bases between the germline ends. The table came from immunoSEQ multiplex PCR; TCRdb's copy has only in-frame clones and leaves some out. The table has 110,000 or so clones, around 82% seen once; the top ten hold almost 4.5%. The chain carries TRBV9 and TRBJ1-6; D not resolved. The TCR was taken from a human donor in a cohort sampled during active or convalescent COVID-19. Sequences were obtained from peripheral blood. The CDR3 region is CASSVEESSYNSPLHF. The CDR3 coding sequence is TGTGCCAGCAGCGTAGAAGAGAGCTCCTATAATTCACCCCTCCACTTT.